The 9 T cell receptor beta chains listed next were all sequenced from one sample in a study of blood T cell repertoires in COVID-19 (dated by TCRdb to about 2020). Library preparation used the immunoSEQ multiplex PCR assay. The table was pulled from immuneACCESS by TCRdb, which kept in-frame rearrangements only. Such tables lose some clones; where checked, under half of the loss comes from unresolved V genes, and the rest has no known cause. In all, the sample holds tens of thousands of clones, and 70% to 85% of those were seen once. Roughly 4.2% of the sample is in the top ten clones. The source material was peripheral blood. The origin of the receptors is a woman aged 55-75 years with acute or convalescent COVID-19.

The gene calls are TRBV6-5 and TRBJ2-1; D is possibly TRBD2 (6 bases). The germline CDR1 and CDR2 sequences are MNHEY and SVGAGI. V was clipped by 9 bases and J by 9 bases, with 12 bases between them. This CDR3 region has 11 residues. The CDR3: CASTSFGEQFF. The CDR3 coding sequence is TGTGCCAGTACTAGCTTTGGTGAGCAGTTCTTC.

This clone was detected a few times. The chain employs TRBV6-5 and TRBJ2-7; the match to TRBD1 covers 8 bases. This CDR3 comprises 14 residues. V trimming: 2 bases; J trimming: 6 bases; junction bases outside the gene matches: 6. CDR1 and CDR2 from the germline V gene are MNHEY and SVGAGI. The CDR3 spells CASSYTGQGSEQYF. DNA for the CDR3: TGTGCCAGCAGTTACACTGGACAGGGTTCCGAGCAGTACTTC.

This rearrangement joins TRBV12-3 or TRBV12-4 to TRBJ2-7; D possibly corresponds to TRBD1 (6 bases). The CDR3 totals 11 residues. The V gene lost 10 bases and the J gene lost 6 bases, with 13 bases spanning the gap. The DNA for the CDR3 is TGTGCCACCTCTCAAGGGGGCGAGCAGTACTTC. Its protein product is CATSQGGEQYF.

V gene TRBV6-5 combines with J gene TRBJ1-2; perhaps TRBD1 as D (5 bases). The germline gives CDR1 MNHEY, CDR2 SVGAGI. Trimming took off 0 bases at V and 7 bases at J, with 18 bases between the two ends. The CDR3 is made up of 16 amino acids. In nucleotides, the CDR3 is TGTGCCAGCAGTTACTCGAAGGTCGGGGGGAGTAGTGGCTACACCTTC. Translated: CASSYSKVGGSSGYTF.

CDR3 region: CASRDKQGAIVSGYTF. The DNA of the CDR3 is TGTGCCAGCAGAGATAAACAGGGGGCGATAGTCTCGGGCTACACCTTC. This chain uses TRBV4-2 with TRBJ1-2; TRBD1 matches at 9 bases. V was pared by 6 bases and J by 8 bases, with 16 bases of the junction left unmatched. This CDR3 contains 16 residues. Germline V gene data show CDR1 as LGHNA and CDR2 as YNFKEQ.

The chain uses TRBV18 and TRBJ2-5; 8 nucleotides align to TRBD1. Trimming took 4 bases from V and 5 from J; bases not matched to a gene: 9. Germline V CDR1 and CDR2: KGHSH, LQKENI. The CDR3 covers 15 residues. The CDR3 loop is CASSQGQGAMETQYF. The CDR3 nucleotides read TGTGCCAGCTCACAAGGACAGGGCGCCATGGAGACCCAGTACTTC.

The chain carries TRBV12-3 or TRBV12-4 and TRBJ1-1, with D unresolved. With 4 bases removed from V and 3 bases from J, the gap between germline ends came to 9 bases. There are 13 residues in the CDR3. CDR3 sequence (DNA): TGTGCCAGCAGTTCGACATTGTACACTGAAGCTTTCTTT. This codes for CASSSTLYTEAFF.

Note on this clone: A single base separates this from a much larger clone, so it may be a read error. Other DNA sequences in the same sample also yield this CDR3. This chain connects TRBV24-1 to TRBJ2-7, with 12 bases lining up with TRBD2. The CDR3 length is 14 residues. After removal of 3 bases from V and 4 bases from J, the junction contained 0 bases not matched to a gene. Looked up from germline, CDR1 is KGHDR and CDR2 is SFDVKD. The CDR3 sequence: CATSDGTSGYEQYF. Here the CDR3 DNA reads TGTGCCACCAGTGATGGGACTAGCGGGTACGAGCAGTACTTC.

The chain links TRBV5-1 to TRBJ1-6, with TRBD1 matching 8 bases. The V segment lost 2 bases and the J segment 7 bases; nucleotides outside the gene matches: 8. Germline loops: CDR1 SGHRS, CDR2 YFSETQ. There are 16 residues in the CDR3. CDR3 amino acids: CASSFRTGHWNSPLHF. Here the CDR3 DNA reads TGCGCCAGCAGCTTCCGGACAGGGCATTGGAATTCACCCCTCCACTTT.